This T cell receptor beta chain appears in the sequencing data of a study of blood T cell repertoires in COVID-19. Study-wide context: Samples of COVID-19 (acute and convalescent) were obtained from the United States, Italy and Spain. In each case, the material was cDNA or gDNA derived from T cells, B-cell-depleted T cells, or PBMCs.

The V gene's germline CDR1 is SNHLY and CDR2 FYNNEI. V shed 6 bases and J shed 0 bases, with 9 bases lying between them. The CDR3 contains 13 residues. Original analysis: For nucleated cells, counts were estimated from reference gene primer amplification. TCRdb's copy holds only in-frame clones and misses some; the assay was immunoSEQ multiplex PCR. That table gives V, J and clone size, and the DNA gave D and trimming. The table has 100,000 or so clones, about 90% seen once. The V gene is TRBV2, the J gene TRBJ2-7, with D tentatively TRBD1 (6 bases). The clonotype originates from a man aged 50 to 60 with acute or convalescent COVID-19. Sequencing was performed on peripheral blood. The CDR3 DNA reads TGTGCCAGCAGGCCGGACAGCTCCTACGAGCAGTACTTC. Translating it yields CASRPDSSYEQYF.